The 10 T cell receptor beta chains presented below share a single source sample, sequenced in a study of cytomegalovirus exposure and HLA in healthy donors. With 60 Vbeta and 13 Jbeta primers, the PCR was carried out. Assay: immunoSEQ multiplex PCR; the TCRdb copy retains only in-frame clones and omits some. Of roughly 190,000 clones listed, approximately 84% are singletons. The source material was PBMCs. Receptors were obtained from a female donor in good health and CMV-seronegative.

The chain employs TRBV5-1 and TRBJ2-3; no reliable D call. The CDR3 has 14 amino acids. Germline V gene data show CDR1 as SGHRS and CDR2 as YFSETQ. V gave up 4 bases and J gave up 6 bases, with 15 bases separating them. The CDR3 spells CASSMTRVGDTQYF. For the CDR3, the DNA is TGCGCCAGCAGCATGACCCGGGTAGGTGATACGCAGTATTTT.

The chain links TRBV5-4 to TRBJ2-2; D possibly corresponds to TRBD2 (5 bases). With 0 bases removed from V and 4 bases from J, the gap between germline ends came to 22 bases. From germline, CDR1 is SGHNT and CDR2 YYREEE (reference sequence). The CDR3 consists of 19 residues. CDR3 DNA: TGTGCCAGCAGCTTGGCCCCCTCTGGGCCCTCTAGCAGCACCGGGGAGCTGTTTTTT. This encodes CASSLAPSGPSSSTGELFF.

V and J are TRBV29-1 and TRBJ1-5; D is possibly TRBD1 (5 bases). This CDR3 comprises 17 residues. The V and J ends lost 2 bases and 5 bases respectively, with 22 bases between them. Germline-derived CDR1 and CDR2 are SQVTM and ANQGSEA. The CDR3 here is CSVEKVGPTDRHQPQHF. CDR3 in DNA: TGCAGCGTTGAAAAAGTAGGACCGACAGACCGCCATCAGCCCCAGCATTTT.

V gene TRBV6-5 combines with J gene TRBJ2-7; TRBD1 matches at 9 bases. This CDR3 is built from 15 residues. V was pared by 6 bases and J by 3 bases, with 9 bases of the junction left unmatched. CDR1 and CDR2 from the germline V gene are MNHEY and SVGAGI. The CDR3 coding sequence is TGTGCCAGCAGACCACCGGGGACAGGGAGCTACGAGCAGTACTTC. Its protein product is CASRPPGTGSYEQYF.

The CDR3 DNA reads as TGCGCCAGCAGCTTGGAATTGCGGTCTGAAGCTTTCTTT. Protein product: CASSLELRSEAFF. The chain joins TRBV5-1 to TRBJ1-1; D is ambiguous. The V gene's germline CDR1 is SGHRS and CDR2 YFSETQ. The CDR3 spans 13 residues. Trimming left V 0 bases short and J 6 bases short, with 9 bases between. Combining the CDR3 with reference TRBV5-1 and TRBJ1-1 gives the whole variable domain KAGVTQTPRYLIKTRGQQVTLSCSPISGHRSVSWYQQTPGQGLQFLFEYFSETQRNKGNFPGRFSGRQFSNSRSEMNVSTLELGDSALYLCASSLELRSEAFFGQGTRLTVV.

In nucleotides, the CDR3 is TGTGCCAGCAGCCCCGGAGACGGAAACACCATATATTTT. Translated: CASSPGDGNTIYF. This chain uses TRBV7-6 with TRBJ1-3; D call uncertain. CDR3 size: 13 residues. The V and J ends lost 5 bases and 4 bases respectively, with 9 bases between them. Germline assignment: CDR1 SGHVS and CDR2 FNYEAQ.

J is TRBJ2-3 and V is TRBV19; a possible D gene is TRBD2 (5 bases). V dropped 4 bases and J dropped 3 bases, with 20 bases sitting between them. There are 17 residues in the CDR3. Germline V gene lookup returns CDR1 LNHDA and CDR2 SQIVND (reference sequence). The CDR3 region is CASSTTRAGTLTDTQYF. CDR3 nucleotides: TGTGCCAGTAGTACAACTCGCGCGGGTACATTAACAGATACGCAGTATTTT.

The chain is built from TRBV2 and TRBJ2-7, with TRBD2 matching 13 bases. Germline V lookup: CDR1 SNHLY, CDR2 FYNNEI. V dropped 5 bases and J dropped 0; count of bases not matched to a gene: 16. The CDR3 length is 20 residues. The CDR3 spells CASSTPAGTSGTFGSYEQYF. The CDR3 nucleotides read TGTGCCAGCAGTACTCCTGCCGGGACTAGCGGGACTTTTGGCTCCTACGAGCAGTACTTC.

This clone was observed a single time. The chain joins TRBV28 to TRBJ2-3; D ambiguous. This CDR3 has 16 residues. Trimming took off 6 bases at V and 0 bases at J, with 16 bases between the two ends. Germline loops: CDR1 MDHEN, CDR2 SYDVKM. DNA for the CDR3: TGTGCCAGCAGCTCCCCGGCCCGAGGTAGCACAGATACGCAGTATTTT. It translates to CASSSPARGSTDTQYF. Drawing the rest from reference TRBV28 and TRBJ2-3, the complete variable domain is DVKVTQSSRYLVKRTGEKVFLECVQDMDHENMFWYRQDPGLGLRLIYFSYDVKMKEKGDIPEGYSVSREKKERFSLILESASTNQTSMYLCASSSPARGSTDTQYFGPGTRLTVL.

The rearrangement uses TRBV28 and TRBJ1-5; D perhaps matches TRBD1 (6 bases). V was clipped by 1 base and J by 2 bases, with 9 bases between them. The CDR3 runs to 15 residues. CDR1 and CDR2 from the germline V gene are MDHEN and SYDVKM. The CDR3 DNA sequence: TGTGCCAGCAGTTTATCGGCAGGGGGCAATCAGCCCCAGCATTTT. It encodes CASSLSAGGNQPQHF.